This entry concerns a single T cell receptor beta chain. Antigen: not known. TCRdb called the 5' RACE reads again in MiXCR, with one record for every CDR3 protein. The sample includes under 400,000 distinct CDR3 sequences, around 28% of them seen just once. The length of the CDR3 is 15 residues. V lost 5 bases and J lost 2; bases outside the gene matches: 7. CDR1 and CDR2 (germline): SGHRS, YFSETQ. This sample stems from a study of T-cell memory formation after mild COVID-19. Study results and limitations: A balance of CD4 and CD8 characterized clones contracting day 15 to 85, whereas later expanders leaned CD4+.

This TCR was sampled from an adult woman who had mild COVID-19 (a few samples of this study predate the infection). Cell type and time point are not known. The specimen was PBMCs or a T cell subset sorted from them (not recorded which). The V call is TRBV5-1, the J call TRBJ2-1; 7 positions match TRBD2. Written as DNA, the CDR3 is TGCGCCAGCAGTCTGCTCGGGGGGACCTACAATGAGCAGTTCTTC. The encoded protein is CASSLLGGTYNEQFF.